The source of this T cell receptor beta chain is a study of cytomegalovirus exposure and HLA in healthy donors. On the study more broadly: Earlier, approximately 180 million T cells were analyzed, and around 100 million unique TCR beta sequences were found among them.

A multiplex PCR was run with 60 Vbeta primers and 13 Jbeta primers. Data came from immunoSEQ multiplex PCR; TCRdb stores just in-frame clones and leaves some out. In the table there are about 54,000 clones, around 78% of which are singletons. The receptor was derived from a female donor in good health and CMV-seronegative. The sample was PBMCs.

The CDR3 DNA sequence: TGTGCTAGGGGGCCGGGACCCGGGGGGAACTATGGCTACACCTTC. It encodes CARGPGPGGNYGYTF. This chain links TRBV12-5 with TRBJ1-2; D may be TRBD1 (5 bases). Trimming took off 9 bases at V and 2 bases at J, with 19 bases between the two ends. The CDR3 loop spans 15 amino acids. CDR1 is LGHNT, CDR2 FRNRAP, per germline.